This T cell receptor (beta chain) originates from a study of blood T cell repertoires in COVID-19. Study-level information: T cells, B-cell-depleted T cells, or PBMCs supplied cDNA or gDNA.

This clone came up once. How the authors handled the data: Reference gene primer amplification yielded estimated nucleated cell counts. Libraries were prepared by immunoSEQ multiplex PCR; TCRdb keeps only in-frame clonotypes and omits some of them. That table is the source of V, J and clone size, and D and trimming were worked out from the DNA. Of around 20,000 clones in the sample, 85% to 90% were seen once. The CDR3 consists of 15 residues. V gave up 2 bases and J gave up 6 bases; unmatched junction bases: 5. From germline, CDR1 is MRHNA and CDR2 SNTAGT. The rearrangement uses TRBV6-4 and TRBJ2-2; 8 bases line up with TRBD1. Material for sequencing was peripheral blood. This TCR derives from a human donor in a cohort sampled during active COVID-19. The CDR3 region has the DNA TGTGCCAGCAGTGACACGGACAGGGCGGCCGGGGAGCTGTTTTTT. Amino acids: CASSDTDRAAGELFF.